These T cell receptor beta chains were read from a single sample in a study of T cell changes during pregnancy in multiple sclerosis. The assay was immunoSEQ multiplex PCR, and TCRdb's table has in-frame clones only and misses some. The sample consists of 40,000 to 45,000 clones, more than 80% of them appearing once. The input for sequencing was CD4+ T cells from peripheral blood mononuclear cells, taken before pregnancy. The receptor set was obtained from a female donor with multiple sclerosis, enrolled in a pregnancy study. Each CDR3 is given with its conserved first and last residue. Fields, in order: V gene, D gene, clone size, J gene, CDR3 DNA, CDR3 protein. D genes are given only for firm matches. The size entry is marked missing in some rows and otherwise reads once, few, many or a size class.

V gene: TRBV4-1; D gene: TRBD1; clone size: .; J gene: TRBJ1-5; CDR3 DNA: TGCGCCAGCAGCCAAGTCCCAGGGGGGCCCCAGCATTTT; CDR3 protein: CASSQVPGGPQHF
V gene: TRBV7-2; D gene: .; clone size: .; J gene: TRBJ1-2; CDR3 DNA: TGTGCCAGCAGCTTATGGACAAGTTATGGCTACACCTTC; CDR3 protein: CASSLWTSYGYTF
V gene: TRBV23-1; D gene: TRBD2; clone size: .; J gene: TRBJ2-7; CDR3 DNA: TGCGCCAGCAGTAAGGGAGGGGAGAAACTCTCCTACGAGCAGTACTTC; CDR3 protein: CASSKGGEKLSYEQYF
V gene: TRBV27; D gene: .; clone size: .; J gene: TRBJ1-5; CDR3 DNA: TGTGCCAGCAGCATGGGTGACAGGAGCAATCAGCCCCAGCATTTT; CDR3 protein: CASSMGDRSNQPQHF
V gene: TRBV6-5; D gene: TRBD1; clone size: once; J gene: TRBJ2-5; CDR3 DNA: TGTGCCAGCGCCCCCCGGGGCAGGGGGCGAGAGACCCAGTACTTC; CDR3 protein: CASAPRGRGRETQYF
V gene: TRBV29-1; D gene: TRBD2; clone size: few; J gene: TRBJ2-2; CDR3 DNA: TGCAGCGCGGGGACTAGCGGGGGGGCCGGCCCCGGGGAGCTGTTTTTT; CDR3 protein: CSAGTSGGAGPGELFF
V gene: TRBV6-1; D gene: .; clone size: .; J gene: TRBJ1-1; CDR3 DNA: TGTGCCAGCAGTGGGTGGAGGGACACTGAAGCTTTCTTT; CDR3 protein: CASSGWRDTEAFF
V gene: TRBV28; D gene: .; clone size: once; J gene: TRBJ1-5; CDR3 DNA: TGTGCCAGCAGTTTGGCCGGGATCAATCAGCCCCAGCATTTT; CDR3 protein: CASSLAGINQPQHF
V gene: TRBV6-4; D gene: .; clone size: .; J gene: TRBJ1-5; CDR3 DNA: TGTGCCAGCTCCAGGGAAAAGAATCAGCCCCAGCATTTT; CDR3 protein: CASSREKNQPQHF
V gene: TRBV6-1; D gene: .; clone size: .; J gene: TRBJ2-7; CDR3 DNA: TGTGCCAGCATCGTAGCCTCCTACGAGCAGTACTTC; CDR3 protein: CASIVASYEQYF
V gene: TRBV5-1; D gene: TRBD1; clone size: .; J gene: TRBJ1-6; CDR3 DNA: TGCGCCAGCAGTTCGACAGGGGGCTTGTTTAATTCACCCCTCCACTTT; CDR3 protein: CASSSTGGLFNSPLHF